Detailed here is one T cell receptor beta chain. Antigen unknown. Specified time point: week 23, last vaccination. All doses held 300 ug of mutant IDH1 20-mer peptide, with topical imiquimod. The data stem from a study of a mutant IDH1 vaccine in newly diagnosed glioma. Study at large: Onset of vaccination occurred 4-6 weeks following radiotherapy alone, or with temozolomide cycles. Receipt of radiotherapy, temozolomide, or both preceded the study, and most received both.

Assay used: immunoSEQ multiplex PCR; TCRdb lists only in-frame clones, some missing. The sample records about 56,000 clones, 80% to 90% being singletons. The germline gives CDR1 SGHRS, CDR2 YFSETQ. V was pared by 3 bases and J by 0 bases, with 8 bases of the junction left unmatched. The CDR3 has 17 amino acids. This TCR was recovered from a man aged 35 to 55 with glioma. V usage is TRBV5-1 and J usage is TRBJ2-3; the match to TRBD1 covers 9 bases. Sample: PBMCs, taken from a glioma patient whose treatment included an IDH1 peptide vaccine. CDR3 coding DNA: TGCGCCAGCAGCTCGGGGACAGGGCGGGTTAGCACAGATACGCAGTATTTT. Translated: CASSSGTGRVSTDTQYF.